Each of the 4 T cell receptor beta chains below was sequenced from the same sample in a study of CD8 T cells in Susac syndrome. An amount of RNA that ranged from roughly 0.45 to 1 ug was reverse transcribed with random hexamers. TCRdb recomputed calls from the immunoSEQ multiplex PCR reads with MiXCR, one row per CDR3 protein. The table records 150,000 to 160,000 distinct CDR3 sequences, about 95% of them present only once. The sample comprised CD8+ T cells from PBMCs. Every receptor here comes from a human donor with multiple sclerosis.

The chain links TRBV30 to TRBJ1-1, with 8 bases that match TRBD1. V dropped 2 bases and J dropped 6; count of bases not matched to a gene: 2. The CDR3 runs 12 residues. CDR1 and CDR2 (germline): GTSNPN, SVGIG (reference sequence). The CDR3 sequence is CAWSKQGAEAFF. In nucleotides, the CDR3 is TGTGCCTGGAGTAAACAGGGGGCTGAAGCTTTCTTT.

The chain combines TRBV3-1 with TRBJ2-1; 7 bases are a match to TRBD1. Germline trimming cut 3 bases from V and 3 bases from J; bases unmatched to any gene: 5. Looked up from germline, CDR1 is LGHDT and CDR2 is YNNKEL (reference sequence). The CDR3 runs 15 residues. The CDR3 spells CASSHRDSFYNEQFF. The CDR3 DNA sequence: TGTGCCAGCAGCCACCGGGACAGCTTCTACAATGAGCAGTTCTTC.

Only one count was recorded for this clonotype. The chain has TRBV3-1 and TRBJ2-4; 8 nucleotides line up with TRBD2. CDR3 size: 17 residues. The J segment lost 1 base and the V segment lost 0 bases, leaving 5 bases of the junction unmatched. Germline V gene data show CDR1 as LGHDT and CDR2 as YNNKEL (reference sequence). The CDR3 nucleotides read TGTGCCAGCAGCCAAGACTTTGGCGGGGGGGCCAAAAACATTCAGTACTTC. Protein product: CASSQDFGGGAKNIQYF.

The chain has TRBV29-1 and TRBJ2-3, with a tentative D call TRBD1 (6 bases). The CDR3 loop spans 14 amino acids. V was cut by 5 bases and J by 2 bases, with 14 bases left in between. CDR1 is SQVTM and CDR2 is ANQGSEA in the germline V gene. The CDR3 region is CSVFLGGPTDTQYF. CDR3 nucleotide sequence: TGCAGCGTTTTCTTAGGGGGTCCCACAGATACGCAGTATTTT.